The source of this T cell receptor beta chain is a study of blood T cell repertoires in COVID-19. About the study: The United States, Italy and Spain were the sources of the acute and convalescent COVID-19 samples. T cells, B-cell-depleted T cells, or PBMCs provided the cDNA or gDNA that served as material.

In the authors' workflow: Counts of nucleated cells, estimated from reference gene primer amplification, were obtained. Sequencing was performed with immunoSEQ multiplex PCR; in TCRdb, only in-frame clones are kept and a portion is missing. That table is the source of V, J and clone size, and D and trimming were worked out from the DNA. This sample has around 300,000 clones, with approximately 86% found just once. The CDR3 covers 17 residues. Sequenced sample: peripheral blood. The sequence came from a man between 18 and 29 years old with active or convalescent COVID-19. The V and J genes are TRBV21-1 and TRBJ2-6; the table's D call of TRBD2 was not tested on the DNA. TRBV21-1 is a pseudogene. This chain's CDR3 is CASIPDGGISGANVLTF. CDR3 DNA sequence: TGTGCCAGCATCCCGGACGGCGGGATCTCTGGGGCCAACGTCCTGACTTTC.